These 27 T cell receptor beta chains share one sample of origin, sequenced in a study of T cells in Graves' hyperthyroidism and ophthalmopathy. Amplified TCR beta CDR3 regions came from RNA transcripts. The HTBI primer set was used in a first-round RT-PCR of the TCR CDR3. TCRdb analysed the multiplex PCR reads with MiXCR anew, one entry per CDR3 protein. The sample lists fewer than 650,000 distinct CDR3 sequences; about 14% were seen once. Sample: blood. These receptors were obtained from a woman aged 40-49 years with Graves' ophthalmopathy.

This clonotype was counted ten times or more. The chain couples TRBV5-1 to TRBJ1-1, with D unresolved. The CDR3 runs to 15 residues. The V end was cut by 2 bases, the J end by 2 bases, with 13 bases between. The germline V gene has CDR1 SGHRS and CDR2 YFSETQ. For the CDR3, the DNA is TGCGCCAGCAGCTTAGGTTCTGGGGTCAACACTGAAGCTTTCTTT. Amino acid sequence: CASSLGSGVNTEAFF.

This clonotype has only a few counts. The chain joins TRBV19 to TRBJ2-1, with 11 bases aligning to TRBD2. J was trimmed by 5 bases and V by 5 bases; bases with no gene match: 8. Germline assignment: CDR1 LNHDA and CDR2 SQIVND (reference sequence). The CDR3 is 16 amino acids. CDR3 amino acids: CASSQASGRMHNEQFF. CDR3 bases: TGTGCCAGTAGTCAAGCTAGCGGGAGGATGCACAATGAGCAGTTCTTC.

This clonotype showed up many times. At one end the junction does not follow the germline gene, possibly because of a read error. V and J are TRBV11-2 and TRBJ1-2; D is ambiguous. The CDR3 extends over 12 amino acids. Germline V gives CDR1 SGHAT, CDR2 FQNNGV. The CDR3 bases are TGTGCCAGCAGCTTAGATGGTCAGTCCATACACTTC. Encoded protein: CASSLDGQSIHF.

This clonotype turned up a few times. This chain uses TRBV9 with TRBJ2-7; no clear D. The CDR3 is 15 residues long. The ends were cut back, 0 bases at V and 3 bases at J, with 13 bases in the middle. Germline CDR1 and CDR2: SGDLS and YYNGEE. The CDR3 coding sequence is TGTGCCAGCAGCGTAGGCGGTTCGACGGTCTACGAGCAGTACTTC. It is translated as CASSVGGSTVYEQYF.

This clonotype showed up many times. This chain connects TRBV19 to TRBJ1-1; D perhaps matches TRBD1 (6 bases). Germline CDR1 reads LNHDA; CDR2 reads SQIVND (reference sequence). The CDR3 sequence is 13 residues long. Deletions cut 5 bases from V and 6 bases from J, with 13 bases between. DNA for the CDR3: TGTGCCAGTAGTCTTCCTCGACAGGCTGAAGCTTTCTTT. Its translation is CASSLPRQAEAFF.

This rearrangement joins TRBV28 to TRBJ2-4, with 7 bases aligning to TRBD1. J lost 9 bases, V lost 7 bases, and 21 bases had no gene match. The CDR3 spans 17 residues. CDR1 and CDR2 from the germline V gene are MDHEN and SYDVKM. Here the CDR3 DNA reads TGTGCCAGCAAGTCCCTGGCCGGGACAGTAGCCGAGGGCATTCAGTACTTC. Translating gives CASKSLAGTVAEGIQYF.

This clonotype was counted a few times. The chain is built from TRBV14 and TRBJ1-6; the D gene is possibly TRBD1 (5 bases). From germline, CDR1 is SGHDN and CDR2 FVKESK. Trimming took off 0 bases at V and 9 bases at J, with 9 bases between the two ends. The CDR3 runs 14 residues. For the CDR3, the DNA is TGTGCCAGCAGCCAAGAGGGACCTGGTTCACCCCTCCACTTT. This gives the protein CASSQEGPGSPLHF.

Details on this clonotype: This may arise from a read error, as a much more abundant clone is one base away. This sequence joins TRBV6-1 and TRBJ1-5, with 9 bases lining up with TRBD1. This CDR3 region has 13 residues. Germline V lookup: CDR1 MNHNS, CDR2 SASEGT. Trimming took 6 bases from V and 9 from J; bases not matched to a gene: 6. DNA for the CDR3: TGTGCCAGCAGGAAACAGGGGGCGGGGCCCCAGCATTTT. This gives the protein CASRKQGAGPQHF.

This clonotype was recorded many times. This sequence joins TRBV20-1 and TRBJ1-2, with D tentatively TRBD1 (6 bases). Germline V gene data show CDR1 as DFQATT and CDR2 as SNEGSKA (reference sequence). The CDR3 covers 9 residues. V was trimmed by 7 bases and J by 7 bases, leaving 7 bases between them. This CDR3 is CSEGGGYTF. Written as DNA, the CDR3 is TGCAGTGAGGGGGGTGGCTACACCTTC.

This clonotype was seen at least ten times. V is TRBV2 and J is TRBJ2-5, with D perhaps assigned TRBD1 or TRBD2 (5 bases each). CDR1 SNHLY and CDR2 FYNNEI come from the germline V gene. The V end lost 6 bases, the J end lost 6 bases, and 14 bases lay between the germline ends. This CDR3 contains 13 residues. CDR3 DNA sequence: TGTGCCAGCAGGAGGGACCCTCTTCAGACCCAGTACTTC. Translation gives CASRRDPLQTQYF.

This clonotype was observed a handful of times. The chain recombines TRBV6-1 with TRBJ2-7; possibly TRBD2 for D (5 bases). The germline V and J ends were trimmed by 8 bases and 5 bases, with 13 bases remaining between them. Germline lookup yields CDR1 MNHNS and CDR2 SASEGT. The CDR3 runs 12 residues. Here the CDR3 reads CASGRRSNEQYF. The CDR3 nucleotides are TGTGCCAGCGGGAGAAGGAGTAACGAGCAGTACTTC.

This clonotype came up a few times. The chain employs TRBV11-2 and TRBJ2-7, with TRBD2 identical over 7 bases. This CDR3 spans 15 amino acids. The germline gives CDR1 SGHAT, CDR2 FQNNGV. With V trimmed by 5 bases and J by 3 bases, 10 bases remained unmatched. The CDR3 loop reads CASSELAALIYEQYF. The CDR3 DNA is TGTGCCAGCAGCGAGCTAGCGGCTTTAATCTACGAGCAGTACTTC. Supplemented by reference TRBV11-2 and TRBJ2-7, the full variable domain reads EAGVAQSPRYKIIEKRQSVAFWCNPISGHATLYWYQQILGQGPKLLIQFQNNGVVDDSQLPKDRFSAERLKGVDSTLKIQPAKLEDSAVYLCASSELAALIYEQYFGPGTRLTVT.

Turning to this clonotype: This may arise from a read error, as a much more abundant clone is one base away. This chain links TRBV13 with TRBJ1-2, with 9 bases aligning to TRBD1. This CDR3 contains 13 residues. Germline assignment: CDR1 PRHDT and CDR2 FYEKMQ (reference sequence). With V trimmed by 5 bases and J by 9 bases, 7 bases remained unmatched. CDR3 coding DNA: TGTGCCAGCAGCACTACAGGGGGCTGGAGCTACACCTTC. Translation: CASSTTGGWSYTF.

Ten or more counts support this clonotype. The chain combines TRBV5-1 with TRBJ2-7; D not certain. CDR1 and CDR2 from the germline V gene are SGHRS and YFSETQ. The CDR3 extends over 12 amino acids. Trimming pared 0 bases from V and 12 bases from J, leaving 13 bases between. The CDR3 nucleotides read TGCGCCAGCAGCTTGGCCATCGCAGTAGGGTACTTC. Translation gives CASSLAIAVGYF.

This clonotype was seen a handful of times. A read error may explain this, as a much larger clone is one base away. CDR3 residues: CASSWGSRTKAFF. Written as DNA, the CDR3 is TGTGCCAGCAGTTGGGGCTCGAGGACTAAAGCTTTCTTT. V and J are TRBV27 and TRBJ1-1, with a weak D call TRBD1 (5 bases). The CDR3 spans 13 residues. Trimming removed 4 bases from V and 9 bases from J, with 15 bases in between. Germline V CDR1 and CDR2: MNHEY, SMNVEV (reference sequence).

This clonotype has a count of ten or more. The J gene is TRBJ1-2, the V gene TRBV27; 8 bases fit TRBD1. The germline V gene has CDR1 MNHEY and CDR2 SMNVEV (reference sequence). V was pared by 4 bases and J by 8 bases, with 9 bases of the junction left unmatched. The CDR3 has 14 amino acids. The CDR3 is CASSSGQGFGGYTF. The CDR3 bases are TGTGCCAGCAGTTCCGGACAGGGCTTTGGGGGCTACACCTTC.

The chain couples TRBV27 to TRBJ1-3; unclear D gene. Trimming pared 10 bases from V and 0 bases from J, leaving 10 bases between. CDR3 length equals 13 residues. CDR1 is MNHEY and CDR2 is SMNVEV in the germline V gene (reference sequence). DNA for the CDR3: TGTGCCACCCGACGGAACTCTGGAAACACCATATATTTT. Encoded protein: CATRRNSGNTIYF.

This clonotype was seen many times. J is TRBJ1-2 and V is TRBV20-1, with D unresolved. Germline assignment: CDR1 DFQATT and CDR2 SNEGSKA (reference sequence). CDR3 size: 14 residues. The CDR3 is CSGGPPTAPNGYTF. The CDR3 DNA is TGCAGCGGTGGGCCCCCCACCGCGCCTAATGGCTACACCTTC.

This clonotype has at least ten counts. The rearrangement links TRBV6-5 to TRBJ2-7; tentative D call: TRBD1 (6 bases). Between the trimmed V and J ends, which lost 2 bases and 2 bases, there was a span of 10 bases. Germline lookup yields CDR1 MNHEY and CDR2 SVGAGI. The CDR3 runs to 14 residues. In DNA form, the CDR3 reads TGTGCCAGCAGTTACGGGGGCGCCACCTACGAGCAGTACTTC. Translation gives CASSYGGATYEQYF.

This clonotype was detected a few times. J is TRBJ2-3 and V is TRBV3-1, with 10 bases lining up with TRBD2. This CDR3 contains 15 residues. Germline-derived CDR1 and CDR2 are LGHDT and YNNKEL (reference sequence). Unmatched junction bases numbered 2, after V lost 2 bases and J lost 3 bases. CDR3: CASSQQAGGTDTQYF. The CDR3 DNA reads as TGTGCCAGCAGCCAACAAGCGGGAGGGACAGATACGCAGTATTTT.

This clonotype was observed a few times. The chain carries TRBV3-1 and TRBJ1-2; D perhaps matches TRBD1 (5 bases). This CDR3 has 14 residues. V was shortened by 1 base and J by 6 bases, with 12 bases between the two germline ends. The V gene's germline CDR1 is LGHDT and CDR2 YNNKEL (reference sequence). CDR3 amino acids: CASSQGGGENGYTF. The CDR3 DNA is TGTGCCAGCAGCCAAGGTGGGGGGGAAAATGGCTACACCTTC.

This clonotype has just a few counts. J is TRBJ1-4 and V is TRBV5-5; no firm D call. The CDR3 loop spans 15 amino acids. Per germline, CDR1 SGHKS and CDR2 YYEKEE (reference sequence). The germline V and J ends were trimmed by 4 bases and 6 bases, with 16 bases remaining between them. DNA for the CDR3: TGTGCCAGCAGCCAGGTGGGGATGGGTGATGAAAAACTGTTTTTT. Its translation: CASSQVGMGDEKLFF.

This chain joins TRBV6-2 or TRBV6-3 and TRBJ1-2; D is ambiguous. Germline loops: CDR1 MNHEY, CDR2 SVGEGT. CDR3 length: 13 residues. The V end lost 2 bases, the J end lost 2 bases, and 6 bases lay between the germline ends. The CDR3 loop is CASSYSGNYGYTF. The CDR3 region has the DNA TGTGCCAGCAGTTACAGCGGAAACTATGGCTACACCTTC.

The table lists this clonotype with a few counts. V is TRBV7-9 and J is TRBJ2-7; unclear D gene. Germline V gene lookup returns CDR1 SEHNR and CDR2 FQNEAQ (reference sequence). Trimming took 5 bases from V and 6 from J, leaving 14 bases between them. The length of the CDR3 is 13 residues. The CDR3 here is CASSPARFGEQYF. The CDR3 DNA reads TGTGCCAGCAGCCCCGCTAGATTTGGCGAGCAGTACTTC. Full variable domain (rest looked up from reference TRBV7-9 and TRBJ2-7): DTGVSQNPRHKITKRGQNVTFRCDPISEHNRLYWYRQTLGQGPEFLTYFQNEAQLEKSRLLSDRFSAERPKGSFSTLEIQRTEQGDSAMYLCASSPARFGEQYFGPGTRLTVT.

The CDR3 region is CASSQDSRVTEAFF. CDR3 DNA: TGCGCCAGCAGCCAAGATAGCAGGGTTACTGAAGCTTTCTTT. The V call is TRBV4-1, the J call TRBJ1-1; D might be TRBD1 (5 bases). Trimming pared 0 bases from V and 5 bases from J, leaving 10 bases between. The CDR3 contains 14 residues. CDR1 is MGHRA and CDR2 is YSYEKL in the germline V gene.

This clonotype turned up a few times. This chain connects TRBV11-1 to TRBJ2-7; TRBD1 aligns across 7 bases. The CDR3 is made up of 14 amino acids. After removal of 5 bases from V and 1 base from J, the junction contained 5 bases not matched to a gene. Germline lookup yields CDR1 SGHAT and CDR2 FQDESV (reference sequence). The chain's CDR3 is CASSDPGQSYEQYF. CDR3 DNA: TGTGCCAGCAGCGATCCGGGACAGTCCTACGAGCAGTACTTC.

The CDR3 protein is CASSETASQRYEQYF. In DNA form, the CDR3 reads TGTGCCAGCAGCGAAACAGCGAGCCAAAGATACGAGCAGTACTTC. The gene calls are TRBV7-9 and TRBJ2-7; the D is unclear. The CDR3 consists of 15 residues. V lost 5 bases and J 4 bases, leaving 18 bases between the germline ends. Germline V lookup: CDR1 SEHNR, CDR2 FQNEAQ (reference sequence).